Here is one T cell receptor (beta chain) with its context. Its target is not known. These data belong to a study of T cell responses to AZD1222 COVID-19 vaccine. General observations from the study: Donors in the cohort were predominantly white British and more often female, and clonal diversity was possibly underestimated. Repertoire sampling occurred only after the peak T cell response. Unmutated variant regions reportedly attract nearly half of all spike-specific TCRs. Regions 160-218 and 743-854 held dominance among vaccine-associated CD4 TCRs, which spanned spike.

The CDR3 is made up of 12 amino acids. The ends lost 10 bases at V and 3 bases at J; junction bases unmatched: 6. In germline, CDR1 is SGHNT, CDR2 YYREEE (reference sequence). Generated by immunoSEQ multiplex PCR, the TCRdb table keeps only in-frame clones and is missing some. The sample has about 120,000 clones, 75% to 90% seen once. This receptor was obtained from an adult who received the AZD1222 COVID-19 vaccine. Source: peripheral blood, taken 28 days after the second AZD1222 dose. The chain employs TRBV5-4 and TRBJ1-1; 7 bases match TRBD1. CDR3 DNA: TGTGCCGAGGGGGCGGGGGACACTGAAGCTTTCTTT. This codes for CAEGAGDTEAFF.